A selection of T cell receptor beta chains follows, all from one sample in a study of T cell responses to AZD1222 COVID-19 vaccine. The repertoire was sequenced with immunoSEQ multiplex PCR; TCRdb's copy has only in-frame clones and lacks some. The data show about 55,000 clones, with around 90% seen just once and roughly 2% held by the top ten. Material: peripheral blood, obtained on day 0 of AZD1222 vaccination. The receptors come from an adult in good health. Both conserved end residues are part of each CDR3. A D gene is named only where the DNA matches it firmly. The size entry is marked missing in some rows and otherwise reads once, few, many or a size class.

V: TRBV14; size: NA; J: TRBJ2-7; D: NA; DNA: TGTGCCAGCAGCCCCTTGGGGCAAGCCTACGAGCAGTACTTC; CDR3: CASSPLGQAYEQYF
V: TRBV9; size: few; J: TRBJ1-3; D: NA; DNA: TGTGCCAGCAGCGTAGCTCGGGGTGGTGAGGGGGTTGGACCTGGAAACACCATATATTTT; CDR3: CASSVARGGEGVGPGNTIYF
V: TRBV3-1/TRBV3-2; size: NA; J: TRBJ2-6; D: NA; DNA: TGTGCCAGCAGCCCGACAAGCTCTGGGGCCAACGTCCTGACTTTC; CDR3: CASSPTSSGANVLTF
V: TRBV27; size: NA; J: TRBJ1-1; D: NA; DNA: TGTGCCAGCAGGAACTCCCCAGGGAACACTGAAGCTTTCTTT; CDR3: CASRNSPGNTEAFF
V: TRBV6-5; size: NA; J: TRBJ2-4; D: TRBD1; DNA: TGTGCCAGCAGTTACTTCGCAACAGGGGAAAACATTCAGTACTTC; CDR3: CASSYFATGENIQYF
V: TRBV20-1; size: NA; J: TRBJ1-1; D: NA; DNA: TGCAGTGCTAGTTGGGTGGGAAACACTGAAGCTTTCTTT; CDR3: CSASWVGNTEAFF
V: TRBV18; size: NA; J: TRBJ1-1; D: TRBD1; DNA: TGTGCCAGCTCACCGAAGGCAGACAGGGCCGGTGAAGCTTTCTTT; CDR3: CASSPKADRAGEAFF
V: TRBV5-1; size: NA; J: TRBJ2-5; D: TRBD2; DNA: TGCGCCAGCAGGAGGGGATTAGCGGGAGACCTCCAAGAGACCCAGTACTTC; CDR3: CASRRGLAGDLQETQYF
V: TRBV7-2; size: NA; J: TRBJ2-1; D: NA; DNA: TGTGCCAGCAGCTTAGAAGGTTTGCGGGATGAGCAGTTCTTC; CDR3: CASSLEGLRDEQFF
V: TRBV3-1/TRBV3-2; size: NA; J: TRBJ1-4; D: TRBD1; DNA: TGTGCCAGCAGCCCACGAGACAGGGGGCGGAATGAAAAACTGTTTTTT; CDR3: CASSPRDRGRNEKLFF
V: TRBV28; size: NA; J: TRBJ1-1; D: NA; DNA: TGTGCCAGCCGACTGGGGGGCATGAACACTGAAGCTTTCTTT; CDR3: CASRLGGMNTEAFF
V: TRBV9; size: once; J: TRBJ2-1; D: NA; DNA: TGTGCCAGCAGCACGCGGACAGGAGGGGGTGAGCAGTTCTTC; CDR3: CASSTRTGGGEQFF
V: TRBV19; size: NA; J: TRBJ2-1; D: NA; DNA: TGTGCCAGTAGTACCCCGCTTCTACTCCAGGGCAATGAGCAGTTCTTC; CDR3: CASSTPLLLQGNEQFF
V: TRBV10-1; size: NA; J: TRBJ2-1; D: NA; DNA: TGCGCCAGCAGTGAGTCAGGGGGGCCGCTCTACAATGAGCAGTTCTTC; CDR3: CASSESGGPLYNEQFF
V: TRBV7-8; size: NA; J: TRBJ2-1; D: NA; DNA: TGTGCCAGCAGCCCACGCCGGGACTTCAATGAGCAGTTCTTC; CDR3: CASSPRRDFNEQFF
V: TRBV10-3; size: few; J: TRBJ1-1; D: NA; DNA: TGTGCCATCAGTGCTTCTGAGTTGCACACTGAAGCTTTCTTT; CDR3: CAISASELHTEAFF
V: TRBV12-3/TRBV12-4; size: NA; J: TRBJ1-5; D: NA; DNA: TGTGCCAGCAGTTGGGGGGACTCTCAGTCCCAGCATTTT; CDR3: CASSWGDSQSQHF
V: TRBV2; size: NA; J: TRBJ2-7; D: TRBD1; DNA: TGTGCCAGCAGTGAAGTTCGGGACAGTGTAACCTACGAGCAGTACTTC; CDR3: CASSEVRDSVTYEQYF
V: TRBV7-9; size: NA; J: TRBJ1-1; D: NA; DNA: TGTGCCAGCAGCTTTGGGGGGACCACTGAAGCTTTCTTT; CDR3: CASSFGGTTEAFF
V: TRBV21-1; size: NA; J: TRBJ2-5; D: NA; DNA: TGTGCCAGCAGCAAACTTCCGCGGTCAGAGACCCAGTACTTC; CDR3: CASSKLPRSETQYF
V: TRBV5-4; size: once; J: TRBJ1-1; D: TRBD1; DNA: TGTGCCAGCAGCTTGGATCTAGTGGGACAGGGCTGGGCTTTCTTT; CDR3: CASSLDLVGQGWAFF
V: TRBV9; size: NA; J: TRBJ1-2; D: NA; DNA: TGTGCCAGCAGCTATGACAGAGTTTCTTATGGCTACACCTTC; CDR3: CASSYDRVSYGYTF
V: TRBV9; size: NA; J: TRBJ1-1; D: NA; DNA: TGTGCCAGCGGAAAAGGGAAAAGAACTGAAGCTTTCTTT; CDR3: CASGKGKRTEAFF
V: TRBV2; size: NA; J: TRBJ1-3; D: NA; DNA: TGTGCCAGCAGTGGGGTCAGGGAGGGAAACACCATATATTTT; CDR3: CASSGVREGNTIYF
V: TRBV6-5; size: NA; J: TRBJ2-5; D: NA; DNA: TGTGCCAGCACCGGGCGCTTAGTAGAGACCCAGTACTTC; CDR3: CASTGRLVETQYF
V: TRBV5-4; size: NA; J: TRBJ1-2; D: NA; DNA: TGTGCCAGCAGCTTAGACCGGGACACTGTAAGCTATGGCTACACCTTC; CDR3: CASSLDRDTVSYGYTF
V: TRBV16; size: NA; J: TRBJ2-1; D: TRBD2; DNA: TGTGCCAGCAGCCAATCCGGGCGCGGGAGTGGAAAGTTCTTC; CDR3: CASSQSGRGSGKFF
V: TRBV18; size: NA; J: TRBJ1-1; D: NA; DNA: TGTGCCAGCTCACAGCAGGGATTGAACACTGAAGCTTTCTTT; CDR3: CASSQQGLNTEAFF
V: TRBV6-5; size: once; J: TRBJ2-3; D: TRBD2; DNA: TGTGCCAGCCGGGGGGACACAGATACGCAGTATTTT; CDR3: CASRGDTDTQYF
V: TRBV10-3; size: NA; J: TRBJ2-7; D: NA; DNA: TGTGCCACAGCTTTTCCGGGGACCCCCTACGAGCAGTACTTC; CDR3: CATAFPGTPYEQYF
V: TRBV6-5; size: NA; J: TRBJ1-5; D: TRBD1; DNA: TGTGCCAGCCGGGACAGCCCCAATCAGCCCCAGCATTTT; CDR3: CASRDSPNQPQHF
V: TRBV23-1; size: NA; J: TRBJ1-2; D: NA; DNA: TGCGCCAGCAGTCAAACCGACCGCATATATGGCTACACCTTC; CDR3: CASSQTDRIYGYTF
V: TRBV5-4; size: NA; J: TRBJ1-1; D: TRBD1; DNA: TGTGCCAGCAGCTTTTTACGGGGACAGGGTGTGGACACTGAAGCTTTCTTT; CDR3: CASSFLRGQGVDTEAFF
V: TRBV2; size: NA; J: TRBJ1-5; D: NA; DNA: TGTGCCAGCAGTGAATTCTTAATGGCAGGCGCGTATCAGCCCCAGCATTTT; CDR3: CASSEFLMAGAYQPQHF
V: TRBV29-1; size: NA; J: TRBJ2-7; D: TRBD2; DNA: TGCAGCGTTGGCCCTGGGGCGGGGGGTCCGGCCTACGAGCAGTACTTC; CDR3: CSVGPGAGGPAYEQYF
V: TRBV3-1/TRBV3-2; size: NA; J: TRBJ1-2; D: NA; DNA: TGTGCCAGCAGCCAAGGTCAGGGCTACACCTTC; CDR3: CASSQGQGYTF
V: TRBV6-6; size: NA; J: TRBJ2-3; D: NA; DNA: TGTGCCAGCAGTTACCCGGTTAGCGCAGCAGATACGCAGTATTTT; CDR3: CASSYPVSAADTQYF
V: TRBV4-2; size: NA; J: TRBJ1-4; D: TRBD1; DNA: TGTGCCAGCAGCCAAGGGTCACAGGGGGCGAGGGGAAAACTGTTTTTT; CDR3: CASSQGSQGARGKLFF
V: TRBV28; size: NA; J: TRBJ1-6; D: NA; DNA: TGTGCCAGCAGTCCCCTTGGGGGGGCCGCCTATAATTCACCCCTCCACTTT; CDR3: CASSPLGGAAYNSPLHF
V: TRBV4-1; size: NA; J: TRBJ2-1; D: TRBD2; DNA: TGCGCCAGCAGCCACAGCGGGAGTTACAATGAGCAGTTCTTC; CDR3: CASSHSGSYNEQFF
V: TRBV5-1; size: NA; J: TRBJ2-1; D: NA; DNA: TGCGCCAGCAGCCTGGCGGGGTCCTACAATGAGCAGTTCTTC; CDR3: CASSLAGSYNEQFF
V: TRBV6-6; size: few; J: TRBJ2-1; D: TRBD2; DNA: TGTGCCAGCAGTCAGTCCGGGACTAGCGGGAGGGCCCGGGAATTTGAGCAGTTCTTC; CDR3: CASSQSGTSGRAREFEQFF
V: TRBV5-1; size: NA; J: TRBJ1-4; D: NA; DNA: TGCGCCAGCAGCTTGGACCATAATGAAAAACTGTTTTTT; CDR3: CASSLDHNEKLFF
V: TRBV6-1; size: NA; J: TRBJ2-3; D: NA; DNA: TGTGCCAGCAGTTTGCCCGGAGGGGATACGCAGTATTTT; CDR3: CASSLPGGDTQYF
V: TRBV28; size: few; J: TRBJ2-7; D: NA; DNA: TGTGCCAGCAGCTCAGCGGGGACAGGCTCCTACGAGCAGTACTTC; CDR3: CASSSAGTGSYEQYF
V: TRBV5-3; size: NA; J: TRBJ1-6; D: NA; DNA: TGTGCCAGAAGCTTGGGGAACGGGTCTTCACCCCTCCACTTT; CDR3: CARSLGNGSSPLHF
V: TRBV5-4; size: NA; J: TRBJ2-2; D: TRBD2; DNA: TGTGCCAGCAGCCCAACCCCCGCGGGAGGTGGCACCGGGGAGCTGTTTTTT; CDR3: CASSPTPAGGGTGELFF
V: TRBV2; size: NA; J: TRBJ2-7; D: TRBD2; DNA: TGTGCCAGCAGTCAAACTAGCGGCATCTCCTACGAGCAGTACTTC; CDR3: CASSQTSGISYEQYF
V: TRBV4-1; size: NA; J: TRBJ2-1; D: TRBD2; DNA: TGCGCCAGCAGCCAGGTGCCGACCTCTAGCGGGAGGGCCCTCAACCAGTTCTTC; CDR3: CASSQVPTSSGRALNQFF